This T cell receptor beta chain was documented in a study of shared clonotypes between healthy human individuals. Study-wide points: Four donors had approximately 4.6% of their naive CD4 clonotypes in common.

CD45RO-negative, CCR7-selected cells formed the naive CD8 fraction, which excluded terminally differentiated effector memory CD45RA+ cells. In regard to this clone: Its antigen is still unknown.

The protocol was immunoSEQ multiplex PCR, while the TCRdb copy is restricted to in-frame clones and leaves out a portion. The sample holds roughly 2.1 million clones, 90% to 95% seen once. This TCR came from a man between 18 and 35 years old in good health. Some clones in this sample may be carry-over from other donors' samples. Input material: naive CD8+ T cells from PBMCs.

Written as DNA, the CDR3 is TGTGCCAGCAGTAGCCTCGAGGGACAGTACACTGAAGCTTTCTTT. Translating gives CASSSLEGQYTEAFF. The J gene is TRBJ1-1, the V gene TRBV6-5; 7 bases are shared with TRBD1. CDR3 length: 15 amino acids. With 5 bases clipped from V and 3 bases from J, the junction kept 9 bases outside the gene matches. Germline V gene lookup returns CDR1 MNHEY and CDR2 SVGAGI.